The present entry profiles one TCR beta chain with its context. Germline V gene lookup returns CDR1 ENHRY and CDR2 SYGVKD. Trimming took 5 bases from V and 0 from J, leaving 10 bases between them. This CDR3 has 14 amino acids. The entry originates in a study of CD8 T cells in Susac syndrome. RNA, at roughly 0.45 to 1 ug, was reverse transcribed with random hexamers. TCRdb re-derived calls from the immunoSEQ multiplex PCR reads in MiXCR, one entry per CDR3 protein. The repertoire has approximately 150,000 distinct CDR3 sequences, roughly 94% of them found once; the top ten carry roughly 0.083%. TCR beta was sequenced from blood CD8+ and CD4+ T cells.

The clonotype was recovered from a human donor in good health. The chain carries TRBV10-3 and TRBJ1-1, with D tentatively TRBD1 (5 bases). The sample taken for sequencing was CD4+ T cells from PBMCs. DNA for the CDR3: TGTGCCATCAGTCTGACAGTGATGAACACTGAAGCTTTCTTT. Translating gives CAISLTVMNTEAFF.